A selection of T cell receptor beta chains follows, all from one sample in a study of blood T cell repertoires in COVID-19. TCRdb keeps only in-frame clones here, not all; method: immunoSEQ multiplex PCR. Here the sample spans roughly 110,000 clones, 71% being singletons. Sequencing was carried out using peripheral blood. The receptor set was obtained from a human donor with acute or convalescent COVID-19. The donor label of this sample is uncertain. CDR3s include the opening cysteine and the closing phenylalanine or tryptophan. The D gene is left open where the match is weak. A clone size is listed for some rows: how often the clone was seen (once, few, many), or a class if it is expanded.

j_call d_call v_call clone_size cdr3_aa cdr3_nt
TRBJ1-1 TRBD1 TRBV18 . CASSIKGARIEAFF TGTGCCAGCTCAATAAAGGGGGCGCGAATTGAAGCTTTCTTT
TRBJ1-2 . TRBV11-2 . CASSTYARGRSGYTF TGTGCCAGCAGTACATACGCGCGGGGTCGGAGTGGCTACACCTTC
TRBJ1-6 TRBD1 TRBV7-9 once CASSSTGGPDSPLHF TGTGCCAGCAGCTCCACAGGGGGCCCTGATTCACCCCTCCACTTT
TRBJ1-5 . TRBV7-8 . CASSPRGFGQPQHF TGTGCCAGCAGCCCCAGGGGTTTTGGCCAGCCCCAGCATTTT
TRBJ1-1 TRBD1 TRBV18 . CASSPGQGRNTEAFF TGTGCCAGCTCACCCGGACAGGGGAGGAACACTGAAGCTTTCTTT
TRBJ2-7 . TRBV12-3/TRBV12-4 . CASSTGYSYEQYF TGTGCCAGCAGTACAGGTTATTCCTACGAGCAGTACTTC
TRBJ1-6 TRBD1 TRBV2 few CASSDAGQGNRSPLHF TGTGCCAGCAGTGATGCCGGACAGGGGAATAGATCACCCCTCCACTTT
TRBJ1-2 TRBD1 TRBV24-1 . CATSDRTGHNYGYTF TGTGCCACCAGTGATAGGACAGGCCATAACTATGGCTACACCTTC
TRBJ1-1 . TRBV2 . CASRPQGRNTEAFF TGTGCCAGCAGGCCACAGGGAAGGAACACTGAAGCTTTCTTT
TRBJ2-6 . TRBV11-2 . CASEPGISGANVLTF TGTGCCAGCGAACCCGGTATTTCTGGGGCCAACGTCCTGACTTTC
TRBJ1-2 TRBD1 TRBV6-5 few CASSYSGQGAGYTF TGTGCCAGCAGTTACTCGGGACAGGGGGCCGGCTACACCTTC
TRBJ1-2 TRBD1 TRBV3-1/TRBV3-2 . CASSPSRGRSYGYTF TGTGCCAGCAGCCCAAGCAGGGGGCGTTCCTATGGCTACACCTTC
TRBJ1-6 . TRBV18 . CASSPTDYNSPLHF TGTGCCAGCTCACCGACAGACTATAATTCACCCCTCCACTTT
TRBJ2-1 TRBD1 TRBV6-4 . CASSPGRTGPSVDEQFF TGTGCCAGCAGTCCAGGCCGGACAGGGCCCTCGGTTGATGAGCAGTTCTTC
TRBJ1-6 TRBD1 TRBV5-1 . CASSWTGGRYSPLHF TGCGCCAGCAGCTGGACAGGGGGCAGGTATTCACCCCTCCACTTT
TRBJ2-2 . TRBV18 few CASSPSTGELFF TGTGCCAGCTCACCATCGACCGGGGAGCTGTTTTTT
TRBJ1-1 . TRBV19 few CATTWGGGGHTEAFF TGTGCCACCACGTGGGGGGGAGGGGGGCACACTGAAGCTTTCTTT
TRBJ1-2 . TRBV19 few CASSTPPGENTF TGTGCCAGTAGTACTCCCCCGGGGGAGAACACCTTC
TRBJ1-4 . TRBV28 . CASSSQNTGLREKLFF TGTGCCAGCAGTTCCCAAAACACAGGCCTTCGGGAAAAACTGTTTTTT